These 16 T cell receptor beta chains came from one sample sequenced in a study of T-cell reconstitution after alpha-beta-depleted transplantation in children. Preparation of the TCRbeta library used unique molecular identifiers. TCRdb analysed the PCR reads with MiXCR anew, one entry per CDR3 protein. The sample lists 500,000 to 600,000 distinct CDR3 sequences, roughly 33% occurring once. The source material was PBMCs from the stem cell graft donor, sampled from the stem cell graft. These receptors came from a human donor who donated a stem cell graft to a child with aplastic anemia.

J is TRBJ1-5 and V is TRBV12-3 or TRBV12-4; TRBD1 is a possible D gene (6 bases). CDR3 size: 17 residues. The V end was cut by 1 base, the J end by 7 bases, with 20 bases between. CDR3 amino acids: CASSLGQPGTNDQPQHF. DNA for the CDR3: TGTGCCAGCAGTTTAGGCCAGCCCGGGACAAATGACCAGCCCCAGCATTTT.

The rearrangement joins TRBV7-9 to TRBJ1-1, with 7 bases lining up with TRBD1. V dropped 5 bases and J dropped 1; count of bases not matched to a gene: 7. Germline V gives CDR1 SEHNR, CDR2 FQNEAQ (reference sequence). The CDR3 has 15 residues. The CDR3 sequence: CASSKGGQSNTEAFF. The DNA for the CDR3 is TGTGCCAGCAGCAAAGGGGGCCAGTCGAACACTGAAGCTTTCTTT.

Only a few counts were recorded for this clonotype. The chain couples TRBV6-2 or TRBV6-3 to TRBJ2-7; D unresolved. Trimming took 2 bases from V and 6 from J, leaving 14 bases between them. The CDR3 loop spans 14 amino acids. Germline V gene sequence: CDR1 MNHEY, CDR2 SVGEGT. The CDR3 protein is CASSYGIPYAEQYV. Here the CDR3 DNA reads TGTGCCAGCAGTTACGGTATCCCTTACGCCGAGCAGTACGTC.

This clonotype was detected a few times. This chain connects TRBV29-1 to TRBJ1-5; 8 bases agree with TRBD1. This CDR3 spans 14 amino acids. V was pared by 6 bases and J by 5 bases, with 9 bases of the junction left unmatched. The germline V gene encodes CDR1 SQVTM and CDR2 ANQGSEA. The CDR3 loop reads CSVGLGQGYQPQHF. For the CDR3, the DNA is TGCAGCGTGGGGCTAGGACAGGGCTATCAGCCCCAGCATTTT.

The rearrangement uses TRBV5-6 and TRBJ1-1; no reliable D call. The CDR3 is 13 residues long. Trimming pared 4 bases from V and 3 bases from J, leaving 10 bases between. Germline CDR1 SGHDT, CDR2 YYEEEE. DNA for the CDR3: TGTGCCAGCAGCCTGGATTTGGACACTGAAGCTTTCTTT. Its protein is CASSLDLDTEAFF.

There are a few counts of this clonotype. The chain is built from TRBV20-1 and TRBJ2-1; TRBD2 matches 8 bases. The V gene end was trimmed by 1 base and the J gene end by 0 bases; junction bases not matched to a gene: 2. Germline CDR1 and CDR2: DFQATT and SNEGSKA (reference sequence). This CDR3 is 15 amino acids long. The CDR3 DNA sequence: TGCAGTGCTAGAGGCGGGGGGCTCTCCTACAATGAGCAGTTCTTC. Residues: CSARGGGLSYNEQFF.

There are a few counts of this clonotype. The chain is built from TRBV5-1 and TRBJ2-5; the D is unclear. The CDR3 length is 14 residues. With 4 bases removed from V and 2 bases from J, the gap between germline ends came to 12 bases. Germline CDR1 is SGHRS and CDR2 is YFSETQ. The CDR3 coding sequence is TGCGCCAGCAGCACCCGGACCCCGCAAGAGACCCAGTACTTC. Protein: CASSTRTPQETQYF.

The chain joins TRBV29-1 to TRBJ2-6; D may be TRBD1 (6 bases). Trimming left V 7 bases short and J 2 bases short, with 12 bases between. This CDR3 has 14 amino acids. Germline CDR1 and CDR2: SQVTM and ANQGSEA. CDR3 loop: CSATSGAGANVLTF. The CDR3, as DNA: TGCAGCGCCACGTCAGGGGCTGGGGCCAACGTCCTGACTTTC. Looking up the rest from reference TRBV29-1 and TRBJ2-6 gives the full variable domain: SAVISQKPSRDICQRGTSLTIQCQVDSQVTMMFWYRQQPGQSLTLIATANQGSEATYESGFVIDKFPISRPNLTFSTLTVSNMSPEDSSIYLCSATSGAGANVLTFGAGSRLTVL.

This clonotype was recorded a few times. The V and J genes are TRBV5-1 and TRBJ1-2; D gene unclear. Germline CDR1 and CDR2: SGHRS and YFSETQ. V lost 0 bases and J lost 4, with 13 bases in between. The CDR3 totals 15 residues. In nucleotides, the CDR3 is TGCGCCAGCAGCTTGGCCGATTCAGAAACCTATGGCTACACCTTC. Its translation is CASSLADSETYGYTF.

The CDR3 coding sequence is TGTGCCAGCAGTGGGGGACAGGTGTCCCAAGAGACCCAGTACTTC. Translation gives CASSGGQVSQETQYF. The chain joins TRBV6-1 to TRBJ2-5; 8 nucleotides line up with TRBD1. V gave up 4 bases and J gave up 1 base; unmatched junction bases: 5. This CDR3 is 15 amino acids long. CDR1 is MNHNS, CDR2 SASEGT, per germline.

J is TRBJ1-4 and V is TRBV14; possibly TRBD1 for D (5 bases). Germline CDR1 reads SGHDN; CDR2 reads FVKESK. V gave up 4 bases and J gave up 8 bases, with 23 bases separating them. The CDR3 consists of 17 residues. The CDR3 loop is CASSRRLGTGDGEKLFF. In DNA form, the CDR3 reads TGTGCCAGCAGCCGCAGACTCGGGACCGGGGATGGGGAAAAACTGTTTTTT.

The CDR3 loop is CASSIETTGELFF. The CDR3 DNA follows: TGTGCCAGTAGTATAGAGACAACCGGGGAGCTGTTTTTT. The V gene is TRBV19, the J gene TRBJ2-2; D gene unclear. The CDR3 runs to 13 residues. Trimming removed 0 bases at V and 5 bases at J, with 4 bases between. CDR1 LNHDA and CDR2 SQIVND come from the germline V gene (reference sequence).

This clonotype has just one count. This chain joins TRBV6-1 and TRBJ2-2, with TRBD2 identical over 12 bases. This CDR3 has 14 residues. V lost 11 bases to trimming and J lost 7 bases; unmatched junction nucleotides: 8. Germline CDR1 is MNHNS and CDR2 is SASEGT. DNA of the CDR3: TGTGCCCCACTAGCGGGAGGAGGGGGCGGGGAGCTGTTTTTT. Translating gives CAPLAGGGGGELFF.

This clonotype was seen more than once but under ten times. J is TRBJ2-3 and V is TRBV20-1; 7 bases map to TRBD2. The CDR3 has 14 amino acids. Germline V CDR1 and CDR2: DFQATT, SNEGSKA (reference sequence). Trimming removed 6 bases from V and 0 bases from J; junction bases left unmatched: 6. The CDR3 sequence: CSAPSGASTDTQYF. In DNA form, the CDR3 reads TGCAGTGCGCCCAGCGGGGCGAGCACAGATACGCAGTATTTT.

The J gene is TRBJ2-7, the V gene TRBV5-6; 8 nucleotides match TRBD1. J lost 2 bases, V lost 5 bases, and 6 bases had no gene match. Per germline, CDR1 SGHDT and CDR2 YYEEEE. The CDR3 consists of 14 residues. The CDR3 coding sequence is TGTGCCAGCAGACAACAGGGGGAGCCCTACGAGCAGTACTTC. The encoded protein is CASRQQGEPYEQYF.

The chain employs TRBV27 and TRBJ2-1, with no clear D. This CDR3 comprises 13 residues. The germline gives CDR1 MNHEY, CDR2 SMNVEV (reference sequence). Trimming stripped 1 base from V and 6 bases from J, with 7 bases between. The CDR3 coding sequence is TGTGCCAGCAGTTTATGGCGAAGCAATGAGCAGTTCTTC. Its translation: CASSLWRSNEQFF.